This TCR beta chain comes out of a study of T cells in localized non-small cell lung cancer. Whole-study findings and limits: A higher density of T cells in blood coincided with extended overall survival.

CDR1 is LNHDA and CDR2 is SQIVND in the germline V gene (reference sequence). There are 16 residues in the CDR3. After removal of 6 bases from V and 3 bases from J, the junction contained 11 bases not matched to a gene. As concerns this clone: The antigen remains unidentified.

Repertoires were generated with immunoSEQ multiplex PCR, while TCRdb's copy carries only in-frame clones and drops some. The sample yields around 16,000 clones, approximately 81% seen once. The clonotype was recovered from a male donor at least 60 years old with stage I lung adenocarcinoma. The sequenced sample was peripheral blood, obtained before any cancer treatment. V gene TRBV19 combines with J gene TRBJ2-1; TRBD2 matches 7 bases. CDR3 sequence: CASSPVAGADYNEQFF. CDR3 in DNA: TGTGCCAGTAGCCCTGTGGCGGGAGCCGACTACAATGAGCAGTTCTTC. Full variable domain (outside the CDR3, taken from reference TRBV19 and TRBJ2-1): DGGITQSPKYLFRKEGQNVTLSCEQNLNHDAMYWYRQDPGQGLRLIYYSQIVNDFQKGDIAEGYSVSREKKESFPLTVTSAQKNPTAFYLCASSPVAGADYNEQFFGPGTRLTVL.